The rows below give T cell receptor beta chains drawn from one sample of a study of blood T cell repertoires in COVID-19. Sequencing used immunoSEQ multiplex PCR; TCRdb keeps in-frame clones, though not all of them. Found here are under 200,000 clones, approximately 83% of them singletons; the top ten hold about 1.9%. The sequenced sample consisted of peripheral blood. Receptors originate from a woman older than 75 with acute or convalescent COVID-19. Each CDR3 is given with its conserved first and last residue. The D gene is left open where the match is weak. Size is omitted from some rows. Given values are once, few, many or a class for expanded clones.

>.|TRBJ1-1|TRBD1|TRBV29-1
CSVEGGTGVGTEAFF
TGCAGCGTTGAAGGGGGGACAGGGGTGGGCACTGAAGCTTTCTTT
>.|TRBJ2-7|.|TRBV11-3
CATCPEPYSYEQYF
TGTGCCACGTGTCCAGAACCTTACTCCTACGAGCAGTACTTC
>few|TRBJ2-7|.|TRBV3-1/TRBV3-2
CASSQQGTEQYF
TGTGCCAGCAGCCAACAGGGGACCGAGCAGTACTTC
>.|TRBJ2-5|.|TRBV5-1
CASSWGASGQETQYF
TGCGCCAGCAGCTGGGGGGCTAGCGGACAAGAGACCCAGTACTTC
>.|TRBJ2-4|.|TRBV2
CASSDGVRSAKNIQYF
TGTGCCAGCAGTGACGGGGTGAGGAGCGCCAAAAACATTCAGTACTTC
>.|TRBJ1-1|.|TRBV2
CATPGKLMNTEAFF
TGTGCCACCCCGGGGAAGTTAATGAACACTGAAGCTTTCTTT
>.|TRBJ1-5|TRBD1|TRBV28
CASSPEIGGGANQPQHF
TGTGCCAGCAGCCCCGAAATAGGAGGGGGCGCGAATCAGCCCCAGCATTTT
>.|TRBJ2-7|TRBD2|TRBV19
CASASGVSEQYF
TGTGCCAGTGCTAGCGGGGTCTCCGAGCAGTACTTC
>.|TRBJ1-5|.|TRBV19
CASRLVGGERPQHF
TGTGCCAGTAGACTCGTAGGGGGGGAAAGGCCCCAGCATTTT
>.|TRBJ1-5|.|TRBV7-9
CASSFGFLEPQHF
TGTGCCAGCAGCTTCGGCTTCCTAGAGCCCCAGCATTTT
>.|TRBJ2-1|TRBD2|TRBV4-1
CASSQDVQTSGSNEQFF
TGCGCCAGCAGCCAAGATGTGCAGACTAGCGGGAGCAATGAGCAGTTCTTC
>.|TRBJ2-1|TRBD2|TRBV7-6
CASSLARASGSLSSYNEQFF
TGTGCCAGCAGCTTAGCGCGGGCTAGCGGGAGCCTTAGCTCCTACAATGAGCAGTTCTTC
>.|TRBJ1-1|.|TRBV5-5
CASSLGSLSRGTEAFF
TGTGCCAGCAGCTTGGGATCGCTCTCCCGCGGGACTGAAGCTTTCTTT
>.|TRBJ2-7|.|TRBV7-8
CASSRGQGTYEQYF
TGTGCCAGCAGCCGAGGGCAGGGAACCTACGAGCAGTACTTC
>.|TRBJ1-5|.|TRBV4-2
CASSLLPGGGSQPQHF
TGTGCCAGCAGCCTCCTCCCGGGCGGGGGATCTCAGCCCCAGCATTTT
>.|TRBJ2-5|.|TRBV9
CASSDTGFGETQYF
TGTGCCAGCAGCGACACAGGGTTCGGAGAGACCCAGTACTTC
>.|TRBJ2-5|.|TRBV14
CASSQERGIQETQYF
TGTGCCAGCAGCCAAGAACGGGGGATCCAAGAGACCCAGTACTTC
>.|TRBJ2-2|TRBD2|TRBV2
CASSELRGVAGELFF
TGTGCCAGCAGTGAACTGCGGGGGGTCGCCGGGGAGCTGTTTTTT
>.|TRBJ2-1|.|TRBV2
CASSLGEQFF
TGTGCCAGCAGTCTCGGTGAGCAGTTCTTC
>.|TRBJ2-7|TRBD2|TRBV11-2
CASSPTSGSGEQYF
TGTGCCAGCAGCCCGACTAGCGGATCAGGGGAGCAGTACTTC
>.|TRBJ2-2|.|TRBV29-1
CSARGLATGQGTGELFF
TGCAGCGCCCGGGGGCTAGCGACAGGGCAGGGCACCGGGGAGCTGTTTTTT
>.|TRBJ2-1|TRBD1|TRBV12-5
CASGPTGGAYNEQFF
TGTGCTAGTGGTCCTACAGGGGGCGCCTACAATGAGCAGTTCTTC
>few|TRBJ1-2|.|TRBV12-3/TRBV12-4
CASSLTANYGYTF
TGTGCCAGCAGTTTAACAGCTAACTATGGCTACACCTTC
>.|TRBJ2-3|.|TRBV6-5
CASTLLDTQYF
TGTGCCAGCACCCTTCTAGATACGCAGTATTTT
>.|TRBJ1-6|.|TRBV15
CATSRDRTGIGSPLHF
TGTGCCACCAGCAGAGATCGTACAGGGATAGGGTCACCCCTCCACTTT
>.|TRBJ1-1|TRBD1|TRBV25-1
CASSGTGASEAFF
TGTGCCAGCAGTGGGACAGGGGCTAGTGAAGCTTTCTTT
>.|TRBJ1-6|.|TRBV5-4
CASSLEPYNSPLHF
TGTGCCAGCAGCTTAGAGCCTTATAATTCACCCCTCCACTTT
>few|TRBJ2-7|TRBD1|TRBV7-8
CASSLRTGGYEQYF
TGTGCCAGCAGCTTACGGACAGGGGGGTACGAGCAGTACTTC
>.|TRBJ1-5|TRBD1|TRBV24-1
CATSDPTTWTGGFSNQPQHF
TGTGCCACCAGTGATCCCACCACATGGACAGGGGGCTTTAGCAATCAGCCCCAGCATTTT
>.|TRBJ1-1|.|TRBV2
CASSLLRVNTEAFF
TGTGCCAGCAGTCTTCTCCGGGTGAACACTGAAGCTTTCTTT
>.|TRBJ1-5|.|TRBV10-2
CASSETSSNQPQHF
TGCGCCAGCAGTGAGACGAGTAGCAATCAGCCCCAGCATTTT
>.|TRBJ1-2|TRBD1|TRBV5-1
CASSLDPQGARGGYTF
TGCGCCAGCAGCTTGGACCCCCAGGGGGCGCGCGGCGGCTACACCTTC
>.|TRBJ1-5|.|TRBV12-3/TRBV12-4
CASSSTGQPQHF
TGTGCCAGCAGTTCCACAGGCCAGCCCCAGCATTTT
>.|TRBJ1-2|TRBD1|TRBV19
CASSSGQGNYGYTF
TGTGCCAGTAGTTCAGGACAGGGAAACTATGGCTACACCTTC
>once|TRBJ2-3|.|TRBV9
CASSVGGVTDTQYF
TGTGCCAGCAGCGTAGGAGGAGTCACAGATACGCAGTATTTT